This entry is about one T cell receptor (beta chain). This specimen belongs to a study of Ad26.COV2.S vaccination and SARS-CoV-2 variants. Treatment of the sample: roughly 20 received Ad26.COV2.S at low or high dose, single or two shots; a few received placebo; per-sample allocation not given. Sampling happened 63 days after the first vaccine or placebo injection. Data came from immunoSEQ multiplex PCR; TCRdb stores just in-frame clones and leaves some out. The sample lists around 300,000 clones; about 87% were seen once. This CDR3 has 15 residues. Germline V lookup: CDR1 KGHSH, CDR2 LQKENI. The trim removed 5 bases at V and 8 bases at J, leaving 11 bases unmatched.

Sequencing used peripheral blood, obtained in a trial of Ad26.COV2.S vaccine versus placebo. This chain links TRBV18 with TRBJ1-2; 10 nucleotides agree with TRBD1. The receptor's source is a person aged 18 to 65 who received the Ad26.COV2.S COVID-19 vaccine or a placebo. The CDR3 sequence: CASSEDRGGSKGYTF. CDR3 coding DNA: TGTGCCAGCTCAGAGGACAGGGGGGGCTCTAAAGGCTACACCTTC.